Each of the 7 T cell receptor beta chains below was sequenced from the same sample in a study of OX40 agonist ivuxolimab in advanced cancers. TCRdb's copy holds only in-frame clones and misses some; the assay was immunoSEQ multiplex PCR. The sample comprises 120,000 or so clones, approximately 92% of which are singletons, and 0.15% to 0.16% rests with the top ten. This specimen was CD4+ or CD8+ T cells sorted from blood, taken in a trial of the OX40 agonist ivuxolimab. All receptors come from an adult with an advanced solid tumor such as melanoma, head and neck, liver or kidney cancer.

The chain employs TRBV10-3 and TRBJ2-1, with D perhaps TRBD1 (6 bases). The CDR3 has 13 residues. The V end was cut by 8 bases, the J end by 7 bases, with 15 bases between. Germline CDR1 and CDR2: ENHRY and SYGVKD. The DNA of the CDR3 is TGTGCCATCCGACAGGACACCACTAATGAGCAGTTCTTC. It codes for CAIRQDTTNEQFF.

The chain joins TRBV18 to TRBJ1-1; D is undetermined. The CDR3 totals 13 residues. The V end lost 3 bases, the J end lost 4 bases, and 9 bases lay between the germline ends. Germline CDR1 reads KGHSH; CDR2 reads LQKENI. CDR3 nucleotide sequence: TGTGCCAGCTCACCGAAGGAAGGCACTGAAGCTTTCTTT. This gives the protein CASSPKEGTEAFF.

V gene TRBV5-1 combines with J gene TRBJ2-1, with D unresolved. CDR3 length: 15 amino acids. In germline, CDR1 is SGHRS, CDR2 YFSETQ. V was shortened by 0 bases and J by 6 bases, with 13 bases between the two germline ends. CDR3 coding DNA: TGCGCCAGCAGCTTGGTTGCTAGTAACTCCAATGAGCAGTTCTTC. This sequence encodes CASSLVASNSNEQFF. The whole variable domain, filled in from reference TRBV5-1 and TRBJ2-1, reads KAGVTQTPRYLIKTRGQQVTLSCSPISGHRSVSWYQQTPGQGLQFLFEYFSETQRNKGNFPGRFSGRQFSNSRSEMNVSTLELGDSALYLCASSLVASNSNEQFFGPGTRLTVL.

This chain connects TRBV19 to TRBJ1-5; 7 bases match TRBD1. With 8 bases clipped from V and 6 bases from J, the junction kept 13 bases outside the gene matches. The germline CDR1 and CDR2 sequences are LNHDA and SQIVND (reference sequence). This CDR3 contains 15 residues. The CDR3 sequence is CASCTTGAAAQPQHF. CDR3 DNA sequence: TGTGCCAGTTGCACCACAGGGGCGGCGGCTCAGCCCCAGCATTTT.

V and J are TRBV6-6 and TRBJ2-5; TRBD1 matches at 7 bases. Germline CDR1 and CDR2: MNHNY and SVGAGI (reference sequence). V trimming: 5 bases; J trimming: 4 bases; junction bases outside the gene matches: 13. The CDR3 runs 16 residues. The CDR3 sequence: CASSLQGLLAGETQYF. In nucleotides, the CDR3 is TGTGCCAGCAGTCTACAGGGGCTTCTAGCCGGAGAGACCCAGTACTTC.

The J gene is TRBJ1-6, the V gene TRBV7-2; D remains ambiguous. The CDR3 totals 11 residues. V dropped 5 bases and J dropped 12 bases, with 8 bases sitting between them. Germline V gene lookup returns CDR1 SGHTA and CDR2 FQGNSA. CDR3 in DNA: TGTGCCAGCAGCACCGGTAGACCCCTCCACTTT. Encoded protein: CASSTGRPLHF.

The chain recombines TRBV28 with TRBJ2-7; TRBD2 agrees at 13 bases. After removal of 3 bases from V and 2 bases from J, the junction contained 4 bases not matched to a gene. The CDR3 sequence is 16 residues long. CDR1 and CDR2 (germline): MDHEN, SYDVKM. The CDR3 loop is CASSFSTSGRAYEQYF. The CDR3 DNA is TGTGCCAGCAGTTTTTCTACTAGCGGGAGGGCCTACGAGCAGTACTTC.